The source of this TCR beta chain is a study of blood T cell repertoires in COVID-19. Study overall: There were acute and convalescent COVID-19 samples, and they came from the United States, Italy and Spain. T cells, B-cell-depleted T cells, or PBMCs provided the cDNA or gDNA that served as material.

Germline CDR1 and CDR2: SEHNR and FQNEAQ (reference sequence). The CDR3 covers 16 residues. Trimming pared 6 bases from V and 0 bases from J, leaving 14 bases between. Under the authors' procedure: Amplification with reference gene primers provided the estimates of nucleated cell counts. Measured with immunoSEQ multiplex PCR; TCRdb has only the in-frame clones, and not every one. That table furnishes V, J and clone size, whereas the DNA furnished D and trimming. The sample records some 110,000 clones, around 80% being singletons. The TCR sequence derives from a man between 65 and 85 years old with acute or convalescent COVID-19. This chain connects TRBV7-9 to TRBJ2-2, with D possibly being TRBD1 (5 bases). The sequenced sample consisted of peripheral blood. The CDR3 region has the DNA TGTGCCAGCAGGCCCCCAGGGATTGCGAACACCGGGGAGCTGTTTTTT. It yields the protein CASRPPGIANTGELFF.